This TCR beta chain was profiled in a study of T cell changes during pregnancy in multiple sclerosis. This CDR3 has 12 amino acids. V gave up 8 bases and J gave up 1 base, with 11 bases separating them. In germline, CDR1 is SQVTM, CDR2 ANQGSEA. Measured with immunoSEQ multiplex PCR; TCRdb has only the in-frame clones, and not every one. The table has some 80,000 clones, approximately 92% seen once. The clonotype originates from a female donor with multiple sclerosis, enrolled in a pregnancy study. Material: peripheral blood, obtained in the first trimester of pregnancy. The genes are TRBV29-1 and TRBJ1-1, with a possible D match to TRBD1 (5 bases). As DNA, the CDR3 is TGCAGCAGTGGGGGGGGGAACACTGAAGCTTTCTTT. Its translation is CSSGGGNTEAFF. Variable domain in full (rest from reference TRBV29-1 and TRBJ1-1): SAVISQKPSRDICQRGTSLTIQCQVDSQVTMMFWYRQQPGQSLTLIATANQGSEATYESGFVIDKFPISRPNLTFSTLTVSNMSPEDSSIYLCSSGGGNTEAFFGQGTRLTVV.